Described below is a single T cell receptor beta chain sequence and its context. Its antigen is unidentified. Produced via immunoSEQ multiplex PCR; TCRdb's table is partial and in-frame only. The table records tens of thousands of clones, 60% to 75% of them present only once. This sample is drawn from a study of tumor-infiltrating lymphocytes in localized non-small cell lung cancer. Overall study context: Some samples were collected after neoadjuvant chemotherapy; smokers, never-smokers and several histologies were included. Tumor tissue and non-adjacent uninvolved lung came from each patient.

General study points: TCR sequencing covered a subset of patients with enough tissue. Different pieces of the same tissue went to different assays, confounding technical variation with intratumor heterogeneity.

Unmatched junction bases numbered 14, after V lost 2 bases and J lost 2 bases. The CDR3 runs 19 residues. The germline gives CDR1 LNHDA, CDR2 SQIVND (reference sequence). Sequenced: lung tumor tissue. The receptor's source is a human donor with non-small cell lung cancer. The V gene is TRBV19, the J gene TRBJ2-3; 9 positions agree with TRBD2. The CDR3 is CASSITLRLVAGATDTQYF. Written as DNA, the CDR3 is TGTGCCAGTAGTATAACCCTCCGGTTGGTAGCGGGAGCCACAGATACGCAGTATTTT.